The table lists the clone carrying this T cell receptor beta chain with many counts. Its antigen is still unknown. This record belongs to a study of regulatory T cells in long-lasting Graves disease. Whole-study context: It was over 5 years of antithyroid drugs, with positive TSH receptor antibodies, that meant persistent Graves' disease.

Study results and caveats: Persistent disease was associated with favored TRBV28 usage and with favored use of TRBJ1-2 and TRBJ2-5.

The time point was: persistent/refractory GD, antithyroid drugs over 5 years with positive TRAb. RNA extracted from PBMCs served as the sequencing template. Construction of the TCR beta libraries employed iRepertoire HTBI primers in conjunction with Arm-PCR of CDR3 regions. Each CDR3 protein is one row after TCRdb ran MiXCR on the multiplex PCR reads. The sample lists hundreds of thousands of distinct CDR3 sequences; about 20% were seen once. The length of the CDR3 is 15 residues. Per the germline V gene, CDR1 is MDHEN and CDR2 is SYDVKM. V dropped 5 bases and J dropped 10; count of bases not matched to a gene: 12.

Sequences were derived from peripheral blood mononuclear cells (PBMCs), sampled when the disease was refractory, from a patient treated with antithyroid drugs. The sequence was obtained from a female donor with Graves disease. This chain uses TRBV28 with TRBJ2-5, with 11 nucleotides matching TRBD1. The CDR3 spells CASSPSGTGGWGQYF. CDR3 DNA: TGTGCCAGCAGTCCGTCCGGGACAGGGGGATGGGGCCAGTACTTC.